This T cell receptor (beta chain) was sequenced during a study of CD8 T cells in ankylosing spondylitis. TCRdb re-derived calls from the 5' RACE reads in MiXCR, one entry per CDR3 protein. The sample yields some 220,000 distinct CDR3 sequences, around 6.6% seen once. The CDR3 covers 16 residues. Per germline, CDR1 MNHEY and CDR2 SVGEGT. Notes on the study in general: Earlier reports found some motif variants in synovial fluid and blood in reactive arthritis. Seven to nine highly homologous variants formed a TCR beta motif that appeared characteristic of ankylosing spondylitis blood.

This clonotype was seen ten or more times. Antigen: not known. One end of the junction fails to match germline, which may point to a read error. This TCR derives from a male donor with ankylosing spondylitis. Sequencing was performed on blood, either unsorted or a sorted T cell fraction (not recorded which). V and J are TRBV6-2 or TRBV6-3 and TRBJ2-2; TRBD1 matches 9 bases. CDR3 loop: CASTYEDRGRTGELFF. DNA of the CDR3: TGTGCCAGCACTTACGAGGACAGGGGCCGGACCGGGGAGCTGTTTTTT.